A selection of T cell receptor beta chains follows, all from one sample in a study of T cells in Graves' hyperthyroidism and ophthalmopathy. TCRdb used MiXCR to reprocess the multiplex PCR reads, holding one entry per CDR3 protein. The sample includes just under 750,000 distinct CDR3 sequences, roughly a third of them seen just once. Specimen: blood. The receptors shown here come from a woman aged 40-49 years with Graves' hyperthyroidism. Each CDR3 is given with its conserved first and last residue. The D gene is left open where the match is weak. Rows give clone size only sometimes, using once, few, many, or a class for an expanded clone.

>TRBJ2-7|TRBD2|.|TRBV6-5
TGTGCCAGCAGTTACTCTGCTAGCGGGACTTACGAGCAGTACTTC
CASSYSASGTYEQYF
>TRBJ2-3|.|few|TRBV6-2/TRBV6-3
TGTGCCAGCAGTTCCTTATCTGGGGGGCGCAGAGATACGCAGTATTTT
CASSSLSGGRRDTQYF
>TRBJ1-6|.|.|TRBV24-1
TGTGCCAGTCGTCTCGGCCTAACCTATAATTCACCCCTCCACTTT
CASRLGLTYNSPLHF
>TRBJ2-5|TRBD2|.|TRBV7-3
TGTGCCAGCAGCCGGACTAGCGGGGGGGCAGAAGAGACCCAGTACTTC
CASSRTSGGAEETQYF
>TRBJ2-7|.|.|TRBV28
TGTGCCAGCAGCGTCAGTACCTACGAGCAGTACTTC
CASSVSTYEQYF
>TRBJ1-1|.|few|TRBV10-3
TGTGCCATCAGTGTAAAGGGTACCGGCACTGAAGCTTTCTTT
CAISVKGTGTEAFF
>TRBJ1-1|.|many|TRBV19
TGTGCCAGTAGCCCCGTCGCGGGGGCGGGCACTGAAGCTTTCTTT
CASSPVAGAGTEAFF
>TRBJ2-5|.|few|TRBV25-1
TGTGCCAGCTCACCACAGAGCCAGCAAGAGACCCAGTACTTC
CASSPQSQQETQYF
>TRBJ1-1|TRBD1|many|TRBV2
TGTGCCAGCAGAGACCGGGACAGAATAATGAACACTGAAGCTTTCTTT
CASRDRDRIMNTEAFF
>TRBJ2-7|TRBD1|.|TRBV20-1
TGCAGTGCTAGAGCCACCGAACAGGGGCGACGGCAGTACTTC
CSARATEQGRRQYF
>TRBJ1-2|.|many|TRBV9
TGTGCCAGCAGCGAGCGACAGGTTGCTAACTATGGCTACACCTTC
CASSERQVANYGYTF
>TRBJ2-5|.|.|TRBV20-1
TGCAGTGCTAGTCGGCAGGGCAATCAGCCCCAGTACTTC
CSASRQGNQPQYF
>TRBJ2-6|TRBD1|.|TRBV10-3
TGTGCCATCAGCAGCGACAGGGCAAACGTCCTGACTTTC
CAISSDRANVLTF
>TRBJ1-6|.|.|TRBV7-9
TGTGCCAGCTCACCAAGGTCTAGGCACGATAATTCACCCCTCCACTTT
CASSPRSRHDNSPLHF
>TRBJ2-2|.|few|TRBV19
TGTGCCAGTACCCCTAACACGATCACCGGGGAGCTGTTTTTT
CASTPNTITGELFF
>TRBJ1-6|TRBD1|.|TRBV7-8
TGTGCCAGCAGCGACCGGGACAGAGATAATTCACCCCTCCACTTT
CASSDRDRDNSPLHF
>TRBJ1-4|.|.|TRBV6-1
TGTGCCAGCAGTGAAGCGCTGGGAGGAGCTAATGAAAAACTGTTTTTT
CASSEALGGANEKLFF
>TRBJ1-1|.|.|TRBV19
TGTGCCAGTAGTATAGGGAGGAGAAGCACTGAAGCTTTCTTT
CASSIGRRSTEAFF
>TRBJ2-5|TRBD1|many|TRBV6-5
TGTGCCAGCAGTTACACACAGGGGGAAGGGGAGACCCAGTACTTC
CASSYTQGEGETQYF
>TRBJ2-2|.|.|TRBV6-1
TGTGCCAGCAGTATCTACAGGACCCCGAACACCGGGGAGCTGTTTTTT
CASSIYRTPNTGELFF
>TRBJ1-2|.|few|TRBV9
TGTGCCAGCAGCGCCCTATCCCTGGGGGGGGGCTACACCTTC
CASSALSLGGGYTF
>TRBJ1-4|.|.|TRBV20-1
TGCAGTGCTAGAACCTCCCGGGAAAAACTGTTTTTT
CSARTSREKLFF
>TRBJ1-4|.|.|TRBV12-3/TRBV12-4
TGTGCCAGCAGTTTCCCCCCCAGTGAAAAACTGTTTTTT
CASSFPPSEKLFF
>TRBJ2-2|TRBD2|.|TRBV12-5
TGTGCCAGCACTAGACACAGCGGGGGGGCCCTCGGGGAGCTGTTTTTT
CASTRHSGGALGELFF
>TRBJ1-2|.|.|TRBV6-5
TGTGCCAGCACCAGGGACGGGGTTACCTATGGCTACACCTTC
CASTRDGVTYGYTF
>TRBJ2-3|TRBD1|.|TRBV11-2
TGTGCCAGCAGCTTAGAGAGGGGGCAGACAGATACGCAGTATTTT
CASSLERGQTDTQYF
>TRBJ1-6|TRBD1|many|TRBV7-2
TGTGCCAGCAGCGATCAGGGGGCGCTTGGTTCACCCCTCCACTTT
CASSDQGALGSPLHF
>TRBJ1-1|TRBD1|many|TRBV7-2
TGTGCCAGCAGCATAGACGCTGACAGGGTAGCTTTCTTT
CASSIDADRVAFF
>TRBJ1-4|.|many|TRBV7-2
TGTGCCAGCAGCATCAGGGGCCAGGGGGAAAAACTGTTTTTT
CASSIRGQGEKLFF
>TRBJ1-2|.|.|TRBV10-3
TGTGCCAGCACATTCGATCCGAAGACTAACTGTGGCTACACCTTC
CASTFDPKTNCGYTF
>TRBJ2-3|.|.|TRBV15
TGTGCCACCAGCCGGGGTAGACCGGGAGAGGATACGCAGTATTTT
CATSRGRPGEDTQYF
>TRBJ1-5|.|many|TRBV12-3/TRBV12-4
TGTGCCAGTTTCCTCGGGGGAGGCAATCAGCCCCAGCATTTT
CASFLGGGNQPQHF
>TRBJ1-2|.|few|TRBV4-1
TGCGCCAGCAGCCAATTCGCAGTCTCAGTATATGGCTACACCTTC
CASSQFAVSVYGYTF
>TRBJ1-1|.|many|TRBV5-6
TGTGCCAGCAGCTTATATGAGACAGAGACTTTCTTT
CASSLYETETFF
>TRBJ2-7|TRBD2|.|TRBV10-1
TGCGCCAGCAGTTACGGGACTAGCTTCGACGAGCAGTACTTC
CASSYGTSFDEQYF
>TRBJ1-6|.|many|TRBV12-3/TRBV12-4
TGTGCCAGCAGTTTAGCGGATAATTCACCCCTCCACTTT
CASSLADNSPLHF
>TRBJ2-7|.|many|TRBV7-2
TGTGCCAGCCGGGGCGGAAGCTCCTACGAGCAGTACTTC
CASRGGSSYEQYF
>TRBJ2-7|.|many|TRBV20-1
TGCAGTGCTACCGGACGAGACTCCGAGCAGTACTTC
CSATGRDSEQYF
>TRBJ1-2|.|many|TRBV19
TGTGCCAGTAACGACGGCATCTATGGCTACACCTTC
CASNDGIYGYTF
>TRBJ1-1|TRBD1|.|TRBV7-9
TGTGCCAGCAGCCAGGACAGGGTACTAGCTTTCTTT
CASSQDRVLAFF
>TRBJ2-7|TRBD1|.|TRBV25-1
TGTGCCAGCAAACGACAGGGAACCTACGAGCAGTACTTC
CASKRQGTYEQYF
>TRBJ2-7|.|.|TRBV6-1
TGTGCCAGCAGCTCCGGGACGGCCGGGGAGCAGTACTTC
CASSSGTAGEQYF
>TRBJ1-1|.|many|TRBV7-9
TGTGCCAGCAGCTCCAGAAAGGACGGACGACGACCAGCTTTCTTT
CASSSRKDGRRPAFF
>TRBJ1-1|TRBD1|few|TRBV27
TGTGCCAGCAGCCAGGACAGGAAGAACACTGAAGCTTTCTTT
CASSQDRKNTEAFF
>TRBJ1-6|.|many|TRBV20-1
TGCAGTGCGCGGGAGCCCCATTCACCCCTCCACTTT
CSAREPHSPLHF
>TRBJ1-2|.|few|TRBV6-5
TGTGCCAGCAACTTCCGAGGAGGGGGGGTCGGAGGCTACACCTTC
CASNFRGGGVGGYTF
>TRBJ2-1|TRBD2|.|TRBV12-3/TRBV12-4
TGTGCCAGCAGCCCTCGGACTAGCACCCACAATGAGCAGTTCTTC
CASSPRTSTHNEQFF
>TRBJ1-3|.|.|TRBV19
TGTGCCAGTCGCCGGACAGACTACTCTGGAAACACCATATATTTT
CASRRTDYSGNTIYF
>TRBJ2-7|TRBD1|few|TRBV7-4
TGTGCCAGCAGCTACCGGGGACAGGGCTTCTACGAGCAGTACTTC
CASSYRGQGFYEQYF
>TRBJ2-7|TRBD1|many|TRBV29-1
TGCAGCGTTGAAGATCAAGACAGGGGACCCTACGAGCAGTACTTC
CSVEDQDRGPYEQYF
>TRBJ2-2|.|few|TRBV6-5
TGTGCCAGCGAGGGATTTGGGGAGCTGTTTTTT
CASEGFGELFF
>TRBJ2-5|.|.|TRBV9
TGTGCCGGCAGCGTTGGTCTTCAAGAGACCCAGTACTTC
CAGSVGLQETQYF